This T cell receptor (beta chain) originates from a study of PD-1 blockade in classical Hodgkin lymphoma (dated by TCRdb to 2018 to 2020). Study-level background: Nivolumab dosing was 3 mg/kg intravenously every 2 weeks, continuing until either disease progression or unacceptable toxicity. The study used TCR beta sequencing and CyTOF to define a peripheral blood immune signature of response to PD-1 blockade in classical Hodgkin lymphoma. On the study overall, not on this receptor specifically: The study covered only a single clinical trial cohort, and the causes of the repertoire differences, possibly disease activity or prior therapy, were still not defined. Newly diagnosed patients were reported to have lower baseline TCR diversity than healthy donors, and relapsed/refractory patients were reported to have lower baseline TCR diversity still. Baseline diversity similar to that of newly diagnosed patients was observed in trial patients achieving complete response, whereas significantly lower diversity was observed in partial responders and progressors. CD4+ but not CD8+ TCR diversity rose significantly by C4D1 (p=0.0027 vs p=0.16), most apparent in complete responders (p=0.02). Patients starting nivolumab less than 1 year after ASCT had lower diversity and were excluded from later analyses to avoid confounding by immune reconstitution.

Explained via the paper, the time point label denotes: cycle 1 day 1 (C1D1), immediately before nivolumab initiation. Relapse after autologous stem cell transplantation had occurred in all trial patients, and cohorts A, B and C were distinguished by prior brentuximab vedotin exposure. A total of roughly 60 patients with relapsed/refractory classical Hodgkin lymphoma made up the trial cohort, and each patient's best overall response was complete response, partial response or progressive disease. Single-agent nivolumab was administered to trial patients in the multi-cohort phase II CheckMate 205 trial. An independent review committee assessed best overall response using the 2007 International Working Group response criteria. PBMCs from the trial were collected at three points: immediately before nivolumab initiation (C1D1), and during therapy at cycle 2 day 1 and cycle 4 day 1. Peripheral blood was collected in 8 mL Vacutainer Cell Preparation Tubes, from which PBMCs were isolated by centrifugation and then cryopreserved.

For CDR1 and CDR2, the germline V gene (reference sequence) lists SEHNR and FQNEAQ. Relative to germline, V is 1 base shorter and J is 6 bases shorter, with 7 bases between their ends. Measured from the cysteine to the phenylalanine, the CDR3 is 12 residues long. Of all the DNA, just the CDR3 is kept, 36 bases in frame from base 1. The Qiagen DNeasy kit was used to extract genomic DNA from unsorted PBMCs and from the negatively selected CD4+ and CD8+ fractions. TCR beta CDR3 regions were amplified by immunoSEQ multiplex PCR using primers annealing to V and J segments. A synthetic immune receptor repertoire was used to minimize amplification bias, and any residual bias was removed computationally once sequencing was done. The paper's processing steps were these. Custom Python scripts were used to quantify repertoire diversity as the Shannon entropy index. Unsorted, CD4+ and CD8+ repertoires were analyzed separately, except in combined analyses where CD4+ and CD8+ sequences were merged in silico. Clonal expansion was defined as at least a 2-fold frequency increase after treatment relative to C1D1, with a pseudocount of 0.5 for undetected baseline clones. Singleton clones were defined as clones with 0 or 1 copy at C1D1, and non-singleton clones were defined as clones with 2 or more copies. Clones expanded in unsorted samples were labelled as CD4+, CD8+ or unknown by matching protein sequences in sorted samples from the same patient. Diversity changes from C1D1 to C4D1 were tested in paired samples using Wilcoxon tests. TCRdb obtained this table from immuneACCESS and retained in-frame rearrangements with V and J assigned. These tables miss some clones; where compared with another copy, unresolved V genes account for less than half of the shortfall, and the remainder is unexplained. V and J calls and clone size are as listed in that table; D and trimming were resolved from the DNA. The sample includes just over 25,000 clones, with approximately 90% observed a single time. The leading ten clones occupy 2.5% of the sample.

This clone appeared a single time. Its specific antigen is unknown. Within one base of it there is no much larger clone, and no base qualities were kept. The source was peripheral blood mononuclear cells (PBMCs), collected at baseline. The chain uses TRBV7-9 and TRBJ2-7, with no confident D gene call. The sequence came from a human donor with classical Hodgkin lymphoma. The CDR3 has the sequence CASSLGDLEQYF. Read as DNA, the sequence is TGTGCCAGCAGCTTAGGTGATCTCGAGCAGTACTTC.